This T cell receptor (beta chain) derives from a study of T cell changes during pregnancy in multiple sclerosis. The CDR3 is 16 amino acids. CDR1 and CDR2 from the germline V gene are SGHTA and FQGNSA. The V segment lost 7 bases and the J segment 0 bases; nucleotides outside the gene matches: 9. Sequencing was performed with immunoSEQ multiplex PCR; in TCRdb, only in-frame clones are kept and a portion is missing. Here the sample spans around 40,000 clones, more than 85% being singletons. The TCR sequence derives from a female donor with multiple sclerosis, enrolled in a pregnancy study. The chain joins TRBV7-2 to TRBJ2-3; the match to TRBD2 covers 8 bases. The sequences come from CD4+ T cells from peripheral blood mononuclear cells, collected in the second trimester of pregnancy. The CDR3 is CASTRSGGASTDTQYF. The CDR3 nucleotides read TGTGCCAGCACCCGAAGCGGGGGAGCCAGCACAGATACGCAGTATTTT.